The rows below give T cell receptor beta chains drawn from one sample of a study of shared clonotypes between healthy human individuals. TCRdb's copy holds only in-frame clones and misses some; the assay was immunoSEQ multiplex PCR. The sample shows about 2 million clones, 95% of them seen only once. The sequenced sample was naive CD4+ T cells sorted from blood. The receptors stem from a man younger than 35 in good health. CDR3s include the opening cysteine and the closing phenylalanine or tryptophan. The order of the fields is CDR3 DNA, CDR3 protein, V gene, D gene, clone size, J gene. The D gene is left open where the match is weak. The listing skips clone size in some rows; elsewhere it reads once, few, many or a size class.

DNA: TGTGCCAGCAGCTTAGCAGGGGAAGGGTCCTACGAGCAGTACTTC; CDR3: CASSLAGEGSYEQYF; V: TRBV7-6; D: .; size: once; J: TRBJ2-7
DNA: TGTGCCACCAGCTCACTTGGGACAGGGAAATACTATGGCTACACCTTC; CDR3: CATSSLGTGKYYGYTF; V: TRBV27; D: TRBD1; size: .; J: TRBJ1-2
DNA: TGTGCCAGCAGCTGGGGACAGGGGGAATACAATGAGCAGTTCTTC; CDR3: CASSWGQGEYNEQFF; V: TRBV5-4; D: TRBD1; size: .; J: TRBJ2-1
DNA: TGTGCCAGCAGTGAAAGGCATAACACCGGGGAGCTGTTTTTT; CDR3: CASSERHNTGELFF; V: TRBV2; D: .; size: .; J: TRBJ2-2
DNA: TGTGCCAGCAGCGGCAGGACTAGCGGAGAGACCCAGTACTTC; CDR3: CASSGRTSGETQYF; V: TRBV7-2; D: TRBD2; size: .; J: TRBJ2-5
DNA: TGTGCCAGCTACAGGGAGGCCTCCTACGAGCAGTACTTC; CDR3: CASYREASYEQYF; V: TRBV2; D: .; size: .; J: TRBJ2-7
DNA: TGTGCCAGTAACTATGGGCAGGGTCCAGGGTATGGGGCCAACGTCCTGACTTTC; CDR3: CASNYGQGPGYGANVLTF; V: TRBV19; D: .; size: .; J: TRBJ2-6
DNA: TGTGCCAGCAGTTTCTTTTGGGGTTCACCCCTCCACTTT; CDR3: CASSFFWGSPLHF; V: TRBV27; D: .; size: .; J: TRBJ1-6
DNA: TGCGCCAGCAGCTCGACAGGGAGCTCTGGAAACACCATATATTTT; CDR3: CASSSTGSSGNTIYF; V: TRBV5-1; D: TRBD1; size: .; J: TRBJ1-3
DNA: TGTGCCAGCAGCTTACAGGCGGGGGCCTACGAGCAGTACTTC; CDR3: CASSLQAGAYEQYF; V: TRBV7-2; D: TRBD2; size: .; J: TRBJ2-7
DNA: TGTGCCAGCAGCTTGGTGCCGGAGAAGACCCAGTACTTC; CDR3: CASSLVPEKTQYF; V: TRBV11-2; D: .; size: .; J: TRBJ2-5
DNA: TGTGCCATCAGCAATGTAGGACTAGCGGGAGGACGGTACGAGCAGTACTTC; CDR3: CAISNVGLAGGRYEQYF; V: TRBV10-3; D: TRBD2; size: once; J: TRBJ2-7
DNA: TGCGCCAGCAGGGTAATCGGGGGTAATGAGCAGTTCTTC; CDR3: CASRVIGGNEQFF; V: TRBV4-3; D: .; size: .; J: TRBJ2-1
DNA: TGCGCCAGCAGTGGATCCCAGGGGGGCCGTGAAAAACTGTTTTTT; CDR3: CASSGSQGGREKLFF; V: TRBV10-1; D: TRBD1; size: .; J: TRBJ1-4
DNA: TGTGCCAGCAGCCTACTAACAGGGGGCTGGACTGAAGCTTTCTTT; CDR3: CASSLLTGGWTEAFF; V: TRBV28; D: TRBD1; size: .; J: TRBJ1-1
DNA: TGTGCCAGTCTGACTGGCTACGAGCAGTACTTC; CDR3: CASLTGYEQYF; V: TRBV28; D: .; size: .; J: TRBJ2-7
DNA: TGTGCCAGCAGTTTAGGGACAGGGGGTACCGGGGAGCTGTTTTTT; CDR3: CASSLGTGGTGELFF; V: TRBV27; D: TRBD1; size: .; J: TRBJ2-2
DNA: TGTGCCAGCAGCTTGGGCCAGGGGCATGATAATTCACCCCTCCACTTT; CDR3: CASSLGQGHDNSPLHF; V: TRBV5-6; D: .; size: once; J: TRBJ1-6
DNA: TGTGCCAGCACCTTCACGGGACAGGGATTCTACGAGCAGTACTTC; CDR3: CASTFTGQGFYEQYF; V: TRBV11-2; D: TRBD1; size: .; J: TRBJ2-7
DNA: TGTGCCAGCAGTGGGGACGAGAAGAACACTGAAGCTTTCTTT; CDR3: CASSGDEKNTEAFF; V: TRBV2; D: .; size: once; J: TRBJ1-1
DNA: TGTGCCAGCAGCTTGGCACAGGATGGGAATTCACCCCTCCACTTT; CDR3: CASSLAQDGNSPLHF; V: TRBV5-4; D: .; size: .; J: TRBJ1-6
DNA: TGTGCCAGCAGCCAGGACTATTCTTCAGAGACCCAGTACTTC; CDR3: CASSQDYSSETQYF; V: TRBV7-2; D: .; size: .; J: TRBJ2-5
DNA: TGTGCCAGCAGTTTTGTGTTGGGGGGTGCGCAAAGCAAGGAGACCCAGTACTTC; CDR3: CASSFVLGGAQSKETQYF; V: TRBV28; D: .; size: .; J: TRBJ2-5
DNA: TGTGCCAGCAGTGACAGGACAGGGACGGGCAATTCACCCCTCCACTTT; CDR3: CASSDRTGTGNSPLHF; V: TRBV6-1; D: TRBD1; size: once; J: TRBJ1-6
DNA: TGCGCCAGCAGCTTGGGTGGGTCCTACAATGAGCAGTTCTTC; CDR3: CASSLGGSYNEQFF; V: TRBV5-1; D: .; size: .; J: TRBJ2-1
DNA: TGCAGTGCACTGGGGGTCTACGAGCAGTACTTC; CDR3: CSALGVYEQYF; V: TRBV20-1; D: .; size: many; J: TRBJ2-7
DNA: TGTGCCAGCAGCACGGGACAGGGCTATGGCTACACCTTC; CDR3: CASSTGQGYGYTF; V: TRBV5-6; D: TRBD1; size: .; J: TRBJ1-2